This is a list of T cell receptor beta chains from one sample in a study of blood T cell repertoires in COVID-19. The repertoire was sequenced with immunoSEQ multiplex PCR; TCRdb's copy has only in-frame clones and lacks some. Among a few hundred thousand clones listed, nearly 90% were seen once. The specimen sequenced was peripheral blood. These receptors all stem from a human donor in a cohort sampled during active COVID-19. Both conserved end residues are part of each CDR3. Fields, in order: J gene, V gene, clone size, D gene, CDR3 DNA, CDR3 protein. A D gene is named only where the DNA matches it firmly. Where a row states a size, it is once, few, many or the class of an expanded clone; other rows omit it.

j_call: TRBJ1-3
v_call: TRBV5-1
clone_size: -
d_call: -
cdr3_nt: TGCGCCAGCAGCTTGTCACCGCCCGGGGGGACTGGAAACACCATATATTTT
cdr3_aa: CASSLSPPGGTGNTIYF

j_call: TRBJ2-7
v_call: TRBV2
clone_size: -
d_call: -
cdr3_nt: TGTGCCAGCAGTGTGAGGAACGGGCAGTACTTC
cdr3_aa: CASSVRNGQYF

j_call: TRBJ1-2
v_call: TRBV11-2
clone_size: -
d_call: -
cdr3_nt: TGTGCCAGCAGCTTAGTTCGAGACAGGCATTCTAACTATGGCTACACCTTC
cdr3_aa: CASSLVRDRHSNYGYTF

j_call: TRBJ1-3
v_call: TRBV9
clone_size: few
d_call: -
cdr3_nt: TGTGCCAGCAGCGCCTTCCAGGATGCCGGGGACACCATATATTTT
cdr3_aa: CASSAFQDAGDTIYF

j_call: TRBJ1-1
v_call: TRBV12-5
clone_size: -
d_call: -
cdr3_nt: TGTGCTAGTGGTTTGGAACACAAAAATCAGGAGGGGGGGTCTGAAGCTTTCTTT
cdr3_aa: CASGLEHKNQEGGSEAFF

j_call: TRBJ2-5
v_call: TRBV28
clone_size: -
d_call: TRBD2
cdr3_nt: TGTGCCACGCATGGGCCGAGCGGGATAGAGACCCAGTACTTC
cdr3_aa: CATHGPSGIETQYF

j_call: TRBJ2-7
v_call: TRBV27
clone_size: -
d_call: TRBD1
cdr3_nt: TGTGCCAGCAGTTTACTAAGGGGACAGGCTGGCGACGAGCAGTACTTC
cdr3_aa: CASSLLRGQAGDEQYF

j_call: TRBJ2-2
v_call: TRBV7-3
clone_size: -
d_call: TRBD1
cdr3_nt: TGTGCCAGCAGCTTTACAGGGGGCGAGGGGGAGCTGTTTTTT
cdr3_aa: CASSFTGGEGELFF

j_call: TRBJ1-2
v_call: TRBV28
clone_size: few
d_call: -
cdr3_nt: TGTGCCAGCAGTAGATTCACCGCGGAGGGCTATGGCTACACCTTC
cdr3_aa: CASSRFTAEGYGYTF

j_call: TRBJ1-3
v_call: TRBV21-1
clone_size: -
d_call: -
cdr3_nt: TGTGCCAGCAGCAAATCTAAATGGGTCGCAGGGCAACGTGGAAACACCATATATTTT
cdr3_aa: CASSKSKWVAGQRGNTIYF

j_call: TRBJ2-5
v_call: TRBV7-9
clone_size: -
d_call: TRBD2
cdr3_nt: TGTGCCAGCAGCCCTAGACTAGCGGGAGGTGAGACCCAGTACTTC
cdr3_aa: CASSPRLAGGETQYF

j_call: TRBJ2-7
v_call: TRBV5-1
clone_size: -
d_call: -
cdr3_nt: TGCGCCAGCAGAGGTCAGGCCTACGAGCAGTACTTC
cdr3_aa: CASRGQAYEQYF

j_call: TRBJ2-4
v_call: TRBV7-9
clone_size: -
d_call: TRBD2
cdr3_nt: TGTGCCAGCAGCTTAGTGGGACTAGCGGGGATGGTCAAAAACATTCAGTACTTC
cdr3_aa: CASSLVGLAGMVKNIQYF

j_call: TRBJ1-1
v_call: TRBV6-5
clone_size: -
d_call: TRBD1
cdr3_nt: TGTGCCAGCAACCCAGGGGGTAGCCCTGAAGCTTTCTTT
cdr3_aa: CASNPGGSPEAFF

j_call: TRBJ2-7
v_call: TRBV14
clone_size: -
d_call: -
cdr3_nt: TGTGCCAGCAGCCAATCAATAGCTGATTACGAGCAGTACTTC
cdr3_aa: CASSQSIADYEQYF

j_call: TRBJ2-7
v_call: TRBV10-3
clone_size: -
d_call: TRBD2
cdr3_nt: TGTGCCATCAGAGAAGCGGGGGGGAACGAGCAGTACTTC
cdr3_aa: CAIREAGGNEQYF

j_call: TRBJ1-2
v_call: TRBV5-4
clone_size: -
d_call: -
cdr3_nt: TGTGCCAGCAGCTTGGACCAGGGCCCCTATGGCTACACCTTC
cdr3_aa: CASSLDQGPYGYTF

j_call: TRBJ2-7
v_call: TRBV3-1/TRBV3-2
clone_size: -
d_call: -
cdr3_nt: TGTGCCAGCAGCCAAGATTATTCCCCCTACGAGCAGTACTTC
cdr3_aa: CASSQDYSPYEQYF

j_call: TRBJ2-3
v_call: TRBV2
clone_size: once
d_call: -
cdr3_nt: TGTGCCAGCAGTGTACTACCCACAGATACGCAGTATTTT
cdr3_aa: CASSVLPTDTQYF

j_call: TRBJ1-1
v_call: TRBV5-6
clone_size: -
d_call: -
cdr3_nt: TGTGCCAGCAGCTTTTTTATTGGCCTTAACACTGAAGCTTTCTTT
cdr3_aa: CASSFFIGLNTEAFF

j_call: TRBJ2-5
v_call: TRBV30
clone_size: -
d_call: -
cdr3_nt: TGTGCCGGAGAATGGCAAGCGGACCCCCAAGAGACCCAGTACTTC
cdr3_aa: CAGEWQADPQETQYF

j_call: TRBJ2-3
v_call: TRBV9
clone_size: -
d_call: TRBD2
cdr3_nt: TGTGCCAGCAGCGTAGGGACTAGCGGGAGTGTAGGCACAGATACGCAGTATTTT
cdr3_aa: CASSVGTSGSVGTDTQYF

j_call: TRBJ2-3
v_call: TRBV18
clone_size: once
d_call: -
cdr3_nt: TGTGCCAGCTCACCACCGGCTAGCGAACACACAGATACGCAGTATTTT
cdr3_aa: CASSPPASEHTDTQYF

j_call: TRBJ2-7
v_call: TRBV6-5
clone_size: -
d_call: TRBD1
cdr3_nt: TGTGCCAGCAGCCTTGCGGACAGGGGAGGCGAGCAGTACTTC
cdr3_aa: CASSLADRGGEQYF

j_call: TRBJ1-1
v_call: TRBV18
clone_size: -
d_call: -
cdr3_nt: TGTGCCAGCTCATTCGGACAAGCTGAAGCTTTCTTT
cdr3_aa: CASSFGQAEAFF

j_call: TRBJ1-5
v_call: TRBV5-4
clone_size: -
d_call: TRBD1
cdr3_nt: TGTGCCAGCAGCTTGGGGACAGGGGATCAGCCCCAGCATTTT
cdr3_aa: CASSLGTGDQPQHF

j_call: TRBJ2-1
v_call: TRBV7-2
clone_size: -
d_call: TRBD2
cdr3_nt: TGTGCCAGCAGCTTAGTCGCGGGAGGGTACAATGAGCAGTTCTTC
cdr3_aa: CASSLVAGGYNEQFF

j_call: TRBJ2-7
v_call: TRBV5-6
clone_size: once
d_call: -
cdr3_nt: TGTGCCAGCAGACGCGGGACAGAGAGAATAAACTTC
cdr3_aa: CASRRGTERINF

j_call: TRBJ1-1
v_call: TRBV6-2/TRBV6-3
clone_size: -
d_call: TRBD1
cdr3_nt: TGTGCCAGCAGCGACAGGGGGCGAGGGAACACTGAAGCTTTCTTT
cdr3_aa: CASSDRGRGNTEAFF

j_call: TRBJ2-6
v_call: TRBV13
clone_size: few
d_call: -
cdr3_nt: TGTGCCAGCAGCTTATGGAGTGGGGCCAACGTCCTGACTTTC
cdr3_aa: CASSLWSGANVLTF

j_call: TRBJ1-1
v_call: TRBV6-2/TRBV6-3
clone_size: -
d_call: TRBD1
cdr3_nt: TGTGCCAGCAGTCATGGACAGGGGGCTATTGAAGCTTTCTTT
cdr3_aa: CASSHGQGAIEAFF

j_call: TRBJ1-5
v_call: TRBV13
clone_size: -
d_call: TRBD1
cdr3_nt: TGTGCCAGCAGCTTAGGCCGGGGGACAGATAGCAATCAGCCCCAGCATTTT
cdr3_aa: CASSLGRGTDSNQPQHF

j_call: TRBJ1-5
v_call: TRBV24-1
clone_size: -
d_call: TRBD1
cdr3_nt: TGTGCCACCAGTGACCCCGCCCTCGGGACAGGGGAGGGCAATCAGCCCCAGCATTTT
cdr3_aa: CATSDPALGTGEGNQPQHF

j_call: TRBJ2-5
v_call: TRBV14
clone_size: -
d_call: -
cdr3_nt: TGTGCCAGCAGCCAAGATAAGTGGGGGCACCAGTACTTC
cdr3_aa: CASSQDKWGHQYF

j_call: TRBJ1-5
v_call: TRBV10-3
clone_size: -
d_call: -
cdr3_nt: TGTGCCATCAGTGGAGGGTCTGATAGCAATCAGCCCCAGCATTTT
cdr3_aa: CAISGGSDSNQPQHF

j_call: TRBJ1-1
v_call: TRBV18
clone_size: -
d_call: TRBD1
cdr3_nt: TGTGCCAGCTCTTCGACAGGGGACGACACTGAAGCTTTCTTT
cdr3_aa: CASSSTGDDTEAFF

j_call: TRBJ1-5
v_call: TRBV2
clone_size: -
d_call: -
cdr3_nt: TGTGCCAGCAAGGGGATGGATCAGCCCCAGCATTTT
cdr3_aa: CASKGMDQPQHF

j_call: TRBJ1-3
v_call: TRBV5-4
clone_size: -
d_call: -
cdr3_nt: TGTGCCAGCAGCCTTGGATCCGGGACTGGAAACACCATATATTTT
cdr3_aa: CASSLGSGTGNTIYF

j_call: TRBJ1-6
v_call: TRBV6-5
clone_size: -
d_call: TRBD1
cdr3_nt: TGTGCCAGCAGTTACTCTCGGGCAGGGGGCGATTCACCCCTCCACTTT
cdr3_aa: CASSYSRAGGDSPLHF

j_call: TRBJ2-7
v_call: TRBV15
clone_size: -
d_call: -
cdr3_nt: TGTGCCACCAGCAGCACAGGGGAGGACGAGCAGTACTTC
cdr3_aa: CATSSTGEDEQYF